This TCR beta chain was obtained from a study of shared clonotypes between healthy human individuals. Clones were sequenced by immunoSEQ multiplex PCR, and TCRdb holds only the in-frame ones, with some missing. Here the sample spans approximately 1.9 million clones, just under 95% being singletons. It was CD45RO-negative cells, positively selected for CCR7, that made up naive CD8 cells, with terminally differentiated effector memory CD45RA+ cells excluded. Adult donors, all healthy and HIV-negative, had no recent acute infections or vaccinations. Germline lookup yields CDR1 MNHEY and CDR2 SMNVEV (reference sequence). V was cut by 0 bases and J by 2 bases, with 14 bases left in between. This CDR3 spans 16 amino acids.

The chain recombines TRBV27 with TRBJ2-7; D is possibly TRBD1 (5 bases). The TCR sequence derives from a man aged 18 to 30 in good health. Some clones in this sample may be carry-over from other donors' samples. Sequencing was done on a sample of naive CD8+ T cells from PBMCs. This CDR3 is CASSLSIGAVAYEQYF. The CDR3 nucleotides read TGTGCCAGCAGTTTATCGATTGGGGCAGTGGCCTACGAGCAGTACTTC.